Given below is one T cell receptor (beta chain) in context. The source of the sample is a study of read filtering for tumor transcriptome and immune sequencing. Study background: R-ISS stage counts were 8 for I, approximately 16 for II, 7 for III.

The library was built from about 370 ng RNA with molecular barcoded adaptors for alpha/delta and beta/gamma chains. Each CDR3 protein gets one entry after TCRdb re-called the reads with MiXCR. The table lists 39,000 or so distinct CDR3 sequences, roughly 13% of them singletons. The CDR3 extends over 14 amino acids. With V trimmed by 11 bases and J by 2 bases, 9 bases remained unmatched. The V gene's germline CDR1 is MNHEY and CDR2 SVGAGI. At the time of active disease, bone marrow was collected from every patient. The specimen was a population of CD138-negative cells sorted from bone marrow. This sequence was found in a donor over 35 with multiple myeloma. The V call is TRBV6-5, the J call TRBJ2-3, with 8 bases that match TRBD1. This chain's CDR3 is CAVQGGGSTDTQYF. CDR3 DNA sequence: TGTGCCGTACAGGGGGGTGGGTCCACAGATACGCAGTATTTT.